The rows below give T cell receptor beta chains drawn from one sample of a study of T cells in Graves' hyperthyroidism and ophthalmopathy. TCRdb analysed the multiplex PCR reads with MiXCR anew, one entry per CDR3 protein. Among under 350,000 distinct CDR3 sequences, roughly 18% were seen once, and the ten largest hold around 47%. The sequenced sample was blood. These receptors originate from a woman aged 45 to 65 with Graves' hyperthyroidism. The CDR3 runs from the conserved cysteine through the conserved F or W. D genes are given only for firm matches. Only part of the rows carry a size: once, few, many, or a class if the clone is expanded.

cdr3_nt cdr3_aa j_call d_call clone_size v_call
TGTGCCAGCAGTACCACTAGCGGCCCCACAGATACGCAGTATTTT CASSTTSGPTDTQYF TRBJ2-3 TRBD2 many TRBV12-3/TRBV12-4
TGTGCCAGCAGCCCTCCAGGGGGCGGCGAGACCCAGTACTTC CASSPPGGGETQYF TRBJ2-5 TRBD1 few TRBV9
TGTGCCAGCAGTGAAATGAGTCCCGGGGAGCTGTTTTTT CASSEMSPGELFF TRBJ2-2 NA NA TRBV2
TGTGCCAGCAGCTTCGGGACTAGTCAGACCCAGTACTTC CASSFGTSQTQYF TRBJ2-5 TRBD2 many TRBV7-2
TGTGCCAGCAGAACTAGCGCCGATGAGCAGTTCTTC CASRTSADEQFF TRBJ2-1 TRBD2 many TRBV27
TGTGCCAGCAGCTTCCTTCGGGGGCCGGACGTGGTAGCTTTCTTT CASSFLRGPDVVAFF TRBJ1-1 NA many TRBV7-2
TGTGCCAGCAGCTTTAACCGGGACAGGGGGGCAGATACGCAGTATTTT CASSFNRDRGADTQYF TRBJ2-3 TRBD1 NA TRBV7-9
TGTGCCAGCAGCTTAATCAACCCCGGTCCACAAGAGACCCAGTACTTC CASSLINPGPQETQYF TRBJ2-5 NA NA TRBV7-2
TGTGCCAGCAGCGATCCGGGACAGGGGACAGATACGCAGTATTTT CASSDPGQGTDTQYF TRBJ2-3 TRBD1 few TRBV3-1
TGCGCCAGCAGCTTGGACCGAAATCTCCCCCAGAGCACCTATGGCTACACCTTC CASSLDRNLPQSTYGYTF TRBJ1-2 NA many TRBV5-1
TGTGCCACCAGCAGCCCCGAGGGGTTACGCGAGCAGTTCTTC CATSSPEGLREQFF TRBJ2-1 NA NA TRBV15
TGTGCCTGGAGTTCTGGGATACGCACAGATACGCAGTATTTT CAWSSGIRTDTQYF TRBJ2-3 NA few TRBV30
TGTGCCAGCAGCGTAGGGGGCCAAACGACGGGCGAGCAGTACTTC CASSVGGQTTGEQYF TRBJ2-7 NA few TRBV9
TGTGCCTGGAGTGGTAGCCTCCAAGTATGGCCCCAGCATTTT CAWSGSLQVWPQHF TRBJ1-5 NA many TRBV30
TGTGCCAGCCTCTCAGGGAATTACTATGGCTACACCTTC CASLSGNYYGYTF TRBJ1-2 NA many TRBV28
TGTGCCACCAGCCTTGGGACTAGCGGGGGGGAGGTCACAGATACGCAGTATTTT CATSLGTSGGEVTDTQYF TRBJ2-3 TRBD2 NA TRBV15
TGTGCCAGCAGCCTCCGGCTAGCGGGGAGCACAGATACGCAGTATTTT CASSLRLAGSTDTQYF TRBJ2-3 TRBD2 many TRBV3-1
TGTGCCAGCAGCCATTCAGATCAGCCCCAGCATTTT CASSHSDQPQHF TRBJ1-5 NA many TRBV3-1
TGTGCCAGCAGCTTGGTCGAGCGGGGGCAAACAGATACGCAGTATTTT CASSLVERGQTDTQYF TRBJ2-3 TRBD2 many TRBV5-5
TGCAGTGCTAGAGGTGGACTAGGAGAGAGAGAGCAGTTCTTC CSARGGLGEREQFF TRBJ2-1 TRBD2 NA TRBV20-1
TGCGCCAGCAGTCTAGACAGGGGTGATACTGAAGCTTTCTTT CASSLDRGDTEAFF TRBJ1-1 TRBD1 NA TRBV5-1
TGCAGCGTTGAGCCAGGTGGTCCCGAAGCTTTCTTT CSVEPGGPEAFF TRBJ1-1 NA NA TRBV29-1
TGTGCCAGCTCCCGCGCAGGGAGAGGTGGAAACACCATATATTTT CASSRAGRGGNTIYF TRBJ1-3 NA few TRBV6-1
TGTGCCAGTAGAAGACAGGGGGCTCAGGGTCGGGACACTGAAGCTTTCTTT CASRRQGAQGRDTEAFF TRBJ1-1 TRBD1 NA TRBV19
TGTGCCAGCAGCCGGGGCTCTCACACCGGGGAGCTGTTTTTT CASSRGSHTGELFF TRBJ2-2 NA NA TRBV7-9
TGTGCCAGTCGGACAGACACCGGGGAGCTGTTTTTT CASRTDTGELFF TRBJ2-2 NA NA TRBV7-6
TGTGCCAGCAGCTTCCCGGCGGGAGGGGGGGAGACCCAGTACTTC CASSFPAGGGETQYF TRBJ2-5 TRBD2 many TRBV11-2
TGTGCCAGCAGCCACTTAGACAGCCAAGAGACCCAGTACTTC CASSHLDSQETQYF TRBJ2-5 NA NA TRBV3-1
TGTGCCTGGGATTCTTTCAGGGGCTCTGGAAACACCATATATTTT CAWDSFRGSGNTIYF TRBJ1-3 NA NA TRBV30
TGTGCCAGCAGTGAAAACCCCAGAAACCAAGAGACCCAGTACTTC CASSENPRNQETQYF TRBJ2-5 NA few TRBV6-1
TGCAGTGCACCCCGTTTGGGTACAAGCTCCTACGAGCAGTACTTC CSAPRLGTSSYEQYF TRBJ2-7 NA few TRBV20-1
TGCGCCAGCAGCTCTGAGTCGAGGGACAGGGGGGAGCATGAGCAGTTCTTC CASSSESRDRGEHEQFF TRBJ2-1 TRBD1 NA TRBV5-1